The rows below give T cell receptor beta chains drawn from one sample of a study of shared clonotypes between healthy human individuals. TCRdb's table, derived via immunoSEQ multiplex PCR, lists solely in-frame clones and lacks some. The profile covers approximately 500,000 clones, with 65% to 85% appearing a single time and roughly 12% taken by the ten largest. The material sequenced was PBMCs. These receptors all come from a woman aged 40 to 50 in good health. Some clones in this sample may be carry-over from other donors' samples. Each CDR3 is given with its conserved first and last residue. A D gene is named only where the DNA matches it firmly. A row's size may be missing; if present it is once, few, many or a size class.

NA,NA,TRBV29-1,TRBJ2-5,CSVARDENQETQYF,TGCAGCGTTGCCCGGGACGAGAACCAAGAGACCCAGTACTTC
NA,NA,TRBV7-6,TRBJ2-7,CASSLGFSYEQYF,TGTGCCAGCAGCTTGGGGTTCTCCTACGAGCAGTACTTC
NA,few,TRBV9,TRBJ2-2,CASSVRDRATGELFF,TGTGCCAGCAGCGTAAGGGACCGAGCCACCGGGGAGCTGTTTTTT
NA,NA,TRBV13,TRBJ2-2,CASSLEGVGELFF,TGTGCCAGCAGCCTGGAGGGGGTCGGGGAGCTGTTTTTT
NA,NA,TRBV6-5,TRBJ2-3,CASSYGAGRSDTQYF,TGTGCCAGCAGTTACGGAGCGGGTAGGTCAGATACGCAGTATTTT
NA,few,TRBV5-1,TRBJ1-1,CASSLQGGTEAFF,TGCGCCAGCAGTCTGCAGGGTGGCACTGAAGCTTTCTTT
TRBD2,NA,TRBV6-8,TRBJ2-7,CASSWEGLAGSYEQYF,TGTGCCAGCAGTTGGGAGGGACTAGCGGGATCCTACGAGCAGTACTTC
TRBD1,NA,TRBV29-1,TRBJ2-3,CSTQDRADTQYF,TGCAGCACCCAGGACAGGGCTGATACGCAGTATTTT
NA,NA,TRBV15,TRBJ1-1,CATSSQGNTEAFF,TGTGCCACCAGCAGTCAGGGAAACACTGAAGCTTTCTTT
TRBD2,few,TRBV28,TRBJ2-2,CASRPSGLAGGPLGELFF,TGTGCCAGCAGGCCCTCAGGACTAGCGGGAGGGCCCCTCGGGGAGCTGTTTTTT